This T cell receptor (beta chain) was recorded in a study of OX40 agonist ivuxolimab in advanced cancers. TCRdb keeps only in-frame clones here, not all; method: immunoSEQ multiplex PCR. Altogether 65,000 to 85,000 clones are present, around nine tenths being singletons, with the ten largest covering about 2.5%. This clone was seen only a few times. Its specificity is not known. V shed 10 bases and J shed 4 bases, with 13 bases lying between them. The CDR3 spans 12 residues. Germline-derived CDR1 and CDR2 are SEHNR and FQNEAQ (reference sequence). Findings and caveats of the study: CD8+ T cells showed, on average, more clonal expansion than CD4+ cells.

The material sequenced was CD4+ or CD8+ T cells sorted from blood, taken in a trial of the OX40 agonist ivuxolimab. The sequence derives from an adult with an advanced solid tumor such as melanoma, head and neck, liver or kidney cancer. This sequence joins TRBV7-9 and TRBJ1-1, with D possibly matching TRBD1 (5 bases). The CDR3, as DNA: TGTGCCACCTACATCGGGGGCACTGAAGCTTTCTTT. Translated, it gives CATYIGGTEAFF.